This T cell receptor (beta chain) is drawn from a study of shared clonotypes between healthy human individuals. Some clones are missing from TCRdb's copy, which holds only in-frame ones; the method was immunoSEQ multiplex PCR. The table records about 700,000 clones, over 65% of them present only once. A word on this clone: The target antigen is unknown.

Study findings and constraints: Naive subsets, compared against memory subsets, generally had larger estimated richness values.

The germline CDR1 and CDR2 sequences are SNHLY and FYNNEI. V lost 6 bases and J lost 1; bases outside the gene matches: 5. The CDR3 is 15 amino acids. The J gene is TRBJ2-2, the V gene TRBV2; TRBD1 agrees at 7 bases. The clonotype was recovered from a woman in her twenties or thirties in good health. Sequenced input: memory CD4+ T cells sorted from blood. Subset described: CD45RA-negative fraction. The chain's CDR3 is CASRDRELNTGELFF. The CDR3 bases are TGTGCCAGCAGAGACAGGGAGTTGAACACCGGGGAGCTGTTTTTT.